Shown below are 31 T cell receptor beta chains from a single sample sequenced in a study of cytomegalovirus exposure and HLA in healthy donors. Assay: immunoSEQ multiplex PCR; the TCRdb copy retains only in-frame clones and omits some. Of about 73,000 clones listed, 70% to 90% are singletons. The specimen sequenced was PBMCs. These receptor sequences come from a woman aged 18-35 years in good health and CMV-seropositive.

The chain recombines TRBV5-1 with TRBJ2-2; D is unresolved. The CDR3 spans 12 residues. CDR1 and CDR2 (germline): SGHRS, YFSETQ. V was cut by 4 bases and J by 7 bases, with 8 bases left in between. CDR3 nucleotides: TGCGCCAGCAGCATTGAGATCGGGGAGCTGTTTTTT. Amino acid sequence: CASSIEIGELFF.

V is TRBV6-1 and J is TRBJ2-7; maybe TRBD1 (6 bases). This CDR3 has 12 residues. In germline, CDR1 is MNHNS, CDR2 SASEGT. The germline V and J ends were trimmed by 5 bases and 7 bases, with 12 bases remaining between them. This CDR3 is CASSPPRGEQYF. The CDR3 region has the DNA TGTGCCAGCAGTCCACCCAGGGGTGAGCAGTACTTC.

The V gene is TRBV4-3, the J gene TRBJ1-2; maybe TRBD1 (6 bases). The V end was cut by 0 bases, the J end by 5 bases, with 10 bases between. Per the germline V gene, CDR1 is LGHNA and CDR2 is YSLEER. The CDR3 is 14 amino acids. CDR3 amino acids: CASSQETGAYGYTF. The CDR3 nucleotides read TGCGCCAGCAGCCAAGAGACAGGAGCATATGGCTACACCTTC.

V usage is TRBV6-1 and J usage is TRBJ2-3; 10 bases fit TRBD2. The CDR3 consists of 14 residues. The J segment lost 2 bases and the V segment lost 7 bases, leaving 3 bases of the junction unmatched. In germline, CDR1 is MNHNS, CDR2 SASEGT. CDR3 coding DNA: TGTGCCAGCATAGCGGGAGGTCCCACAGATACGCAGTATTTT. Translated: CASIAGGPTDTQYF.

CDR3 residues: CAWSIGSNSPLHF. CDR3 bases: TGTGCCTGGAGCATAGGGAGTAATTCACCCCTCCACTTT. The J gene is TRBJ1-6, the V gene TRBV30, with D uncertain. From germline, CDR1 is GTSNPN and CDR2 SVGIG (reference sequence). The CDR3 spans 13 residues. Deletions cut 3 bases from V and 6 bases from J, with 9 bases between.

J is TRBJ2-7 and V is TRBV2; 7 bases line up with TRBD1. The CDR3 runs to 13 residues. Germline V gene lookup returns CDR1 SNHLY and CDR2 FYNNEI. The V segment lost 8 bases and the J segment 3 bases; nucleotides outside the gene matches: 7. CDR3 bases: TGTGCCAGCTCGACAGGGTTAGACTACGAGCAGTACTTC. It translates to CASSTGLDYEQYF.

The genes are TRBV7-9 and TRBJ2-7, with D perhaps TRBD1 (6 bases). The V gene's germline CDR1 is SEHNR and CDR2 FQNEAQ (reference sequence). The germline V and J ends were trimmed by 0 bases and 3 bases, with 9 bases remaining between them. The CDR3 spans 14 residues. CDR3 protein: CASSLAGQHYEQYF. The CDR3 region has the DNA TGTGCCAGCAGCTTAGCGGGACAACACTACGAGCAGTACTTC. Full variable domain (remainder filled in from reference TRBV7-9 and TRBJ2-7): DTGVSQNPRHKITKRGQNVTFRCDPISEHNRLYWYRQTLGQGPEFLTYFQNEAQLEKSRLLSDRFSAERPKGSFSTLEIQRTEQGDSAMYLCASSLAGQHYEQYFGPGTRLTVT.

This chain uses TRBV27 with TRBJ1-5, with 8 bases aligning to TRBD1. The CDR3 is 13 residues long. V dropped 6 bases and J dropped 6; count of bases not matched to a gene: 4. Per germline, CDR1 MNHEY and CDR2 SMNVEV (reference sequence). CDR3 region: CASSLTGGQPQHF. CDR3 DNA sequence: TGTGCCAGCAGCCTAACAGGGGGTCAGCCCCAGCATTTT.

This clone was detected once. This CDR3 is CASSHSLGARGIYGYTF. In nucleotides, the CDR3 is TGCGCCAGCAGCCACAGTTTAGGGGCCAGGGGGATTTATGGCTACACCTTC. The V gene is TRBV4-1, the J gene TRBJ1-2; 7 bases line up with TRBD1. Germline assignment: CDR1 MGHRA and CDR2 YSYEKL. The CDR3 consists of 17 residues. After removal of 3 bases from V and 5 bases from J, the junction contained 15 bases not matched to a gene.

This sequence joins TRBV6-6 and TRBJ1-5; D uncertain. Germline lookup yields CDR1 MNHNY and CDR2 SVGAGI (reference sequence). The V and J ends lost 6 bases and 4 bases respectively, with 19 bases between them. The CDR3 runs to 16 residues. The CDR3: CASSLNPVRVNQPQHF. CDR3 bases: TGTGCCAGCAGCCTCAATCCAGTCCGGGTAAATCAGCCCCAGCATTTT.

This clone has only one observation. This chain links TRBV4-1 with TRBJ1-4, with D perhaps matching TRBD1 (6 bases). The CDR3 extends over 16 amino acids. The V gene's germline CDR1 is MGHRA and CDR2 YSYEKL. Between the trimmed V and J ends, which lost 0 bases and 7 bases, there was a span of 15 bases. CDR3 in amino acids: CASSQEPAGAGEKLFF. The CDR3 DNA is TGCGCCAGCAGCCAAGAACCCGCAGGGGCTGGTGAAAAACTGTTTTTT.

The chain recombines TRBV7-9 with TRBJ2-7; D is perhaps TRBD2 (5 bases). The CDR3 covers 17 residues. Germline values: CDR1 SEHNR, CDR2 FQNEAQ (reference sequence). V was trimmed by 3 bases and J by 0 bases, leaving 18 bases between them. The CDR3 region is CASSLGPGLSLSYEQYF. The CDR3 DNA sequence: TGTGCCAGCAGCTTGGGCCCCGGACTCTCCCTCTCCTACGAGCAGTACTTC.

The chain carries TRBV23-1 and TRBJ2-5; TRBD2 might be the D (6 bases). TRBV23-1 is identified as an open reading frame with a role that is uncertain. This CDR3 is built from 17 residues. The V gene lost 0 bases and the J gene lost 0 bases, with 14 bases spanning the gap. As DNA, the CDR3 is TGCGCCAGCAGTCAATCGAGGCCAGGGAGGTACCAAGAGACCCAGTACTTC. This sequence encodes CASSQSRPGRYQETQYF.

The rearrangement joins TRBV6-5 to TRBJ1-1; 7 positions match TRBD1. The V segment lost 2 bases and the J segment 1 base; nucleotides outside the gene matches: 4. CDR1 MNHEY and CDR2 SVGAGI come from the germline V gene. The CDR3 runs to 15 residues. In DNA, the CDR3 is TGTGCCAGCAGTTACGGGCGACAGGGGAACACTGAAGCTTTCTTT. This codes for CASSYGRQGNTEAFF.

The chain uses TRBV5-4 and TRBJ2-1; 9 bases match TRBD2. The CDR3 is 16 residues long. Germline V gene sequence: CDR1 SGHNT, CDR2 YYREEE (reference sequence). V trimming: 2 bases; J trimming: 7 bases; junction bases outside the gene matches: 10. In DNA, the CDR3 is TGTGCCAGCAGCTTCATAGCGGGAGTCGGAGGAAATGAGCAGTTCTTC. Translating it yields CASSFIAGVGGNEQFF.

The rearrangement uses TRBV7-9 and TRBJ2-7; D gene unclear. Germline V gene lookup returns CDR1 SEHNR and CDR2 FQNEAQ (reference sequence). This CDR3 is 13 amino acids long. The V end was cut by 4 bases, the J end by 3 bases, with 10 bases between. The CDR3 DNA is TGTGCCAGCAGCTCACCACTTAACTACGAGCAGTACTTC. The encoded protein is CASSSPLNYEQYF.

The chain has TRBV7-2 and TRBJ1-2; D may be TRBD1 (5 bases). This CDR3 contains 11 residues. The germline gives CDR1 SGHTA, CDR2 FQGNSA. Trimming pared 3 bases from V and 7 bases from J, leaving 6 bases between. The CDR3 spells CASSFGAGYTF. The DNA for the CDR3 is TGTGCCAGCAGCTTTGGGGCTGGCTACACCTTC.

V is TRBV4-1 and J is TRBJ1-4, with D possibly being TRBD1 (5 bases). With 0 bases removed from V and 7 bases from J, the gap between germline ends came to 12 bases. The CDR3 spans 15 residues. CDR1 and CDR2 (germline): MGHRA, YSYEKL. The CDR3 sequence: CASSQETALGEKLFF. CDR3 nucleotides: TGCGCCAGCAGCCAAGAGACAGCTCTGGGTGAAAAACTGTTTTTT.

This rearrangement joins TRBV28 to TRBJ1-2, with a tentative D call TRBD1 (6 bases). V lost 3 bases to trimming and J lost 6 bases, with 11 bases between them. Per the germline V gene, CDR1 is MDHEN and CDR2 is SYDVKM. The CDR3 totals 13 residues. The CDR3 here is CASSLAGVDGYTF. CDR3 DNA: TGTGCCAGCAGTTTGGCAGGGGTGGATGGCTACACCTTC.

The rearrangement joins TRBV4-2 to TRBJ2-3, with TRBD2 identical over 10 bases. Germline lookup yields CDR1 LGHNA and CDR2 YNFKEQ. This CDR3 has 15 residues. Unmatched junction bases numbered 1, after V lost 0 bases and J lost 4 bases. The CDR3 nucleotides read TGTGCCAGCAGCCAAGAGAGCGGGGGGGCAGATACGCAGTATTTT. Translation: CASSQESGGADTQYF.

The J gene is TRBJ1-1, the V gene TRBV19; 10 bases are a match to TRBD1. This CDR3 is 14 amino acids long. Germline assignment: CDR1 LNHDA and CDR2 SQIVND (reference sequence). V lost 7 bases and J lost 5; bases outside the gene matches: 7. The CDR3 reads CASTRQGARTEAFF. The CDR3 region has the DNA TGTGCCAGTACCCGACAGGGGGCGCGGACTGAAGCTTTCTTT.

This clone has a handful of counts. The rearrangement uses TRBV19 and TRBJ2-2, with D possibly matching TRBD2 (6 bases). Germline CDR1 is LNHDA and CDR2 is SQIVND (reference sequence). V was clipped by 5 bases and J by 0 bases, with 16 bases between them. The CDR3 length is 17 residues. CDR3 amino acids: CASSSPRGDANTGELFF. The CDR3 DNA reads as TGTGCCAGTAGTTCCCCGCGGGGAGATGCGAACACCGGGGAGCTGTTTTTT.

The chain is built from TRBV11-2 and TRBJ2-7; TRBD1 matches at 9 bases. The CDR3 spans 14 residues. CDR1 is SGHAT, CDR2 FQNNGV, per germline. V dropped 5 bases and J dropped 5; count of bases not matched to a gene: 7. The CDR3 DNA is TGTGCCAGCAGCACAAGGGACAGGGCTGACGAGCAGTACTTC. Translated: CASSTRDRADEQYF.

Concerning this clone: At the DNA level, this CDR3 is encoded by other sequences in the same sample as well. CDR3 residues: CSVVDRGETQYF. The CDR3 DNA reads TGCAGCGTTGTGGACAGGGGTGAGACCCAGTACTTC. The V and J genes are TRBV29-1 and TRBJ2-5; 9 bases agree with TRBD1. V lost 4 bases, J lost 5 bases, and 2 bases stayed unmatched. CDR1 is SQVTM and CDR2 is ANQGSEA in the germline V gene. The CDR3 is 12 amino acids.

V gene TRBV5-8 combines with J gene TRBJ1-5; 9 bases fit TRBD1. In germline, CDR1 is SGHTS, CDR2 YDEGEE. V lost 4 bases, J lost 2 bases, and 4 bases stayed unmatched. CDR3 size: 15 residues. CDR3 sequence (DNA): TGTGCCAGCAGCCGGACAGGGGTCGGCAATCAGCCCCAGCATTTT. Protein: CASSRTGVGNQPQHF.

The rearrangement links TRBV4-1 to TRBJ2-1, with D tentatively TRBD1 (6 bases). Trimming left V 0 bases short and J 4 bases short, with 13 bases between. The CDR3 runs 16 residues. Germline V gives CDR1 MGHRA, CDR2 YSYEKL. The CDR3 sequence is CASSQDWGDRYNEQFF. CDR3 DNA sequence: TGCGCCAGCAGCCAAGACTGGGGAGACAGGTACAATGAGCAGTTCTTC.

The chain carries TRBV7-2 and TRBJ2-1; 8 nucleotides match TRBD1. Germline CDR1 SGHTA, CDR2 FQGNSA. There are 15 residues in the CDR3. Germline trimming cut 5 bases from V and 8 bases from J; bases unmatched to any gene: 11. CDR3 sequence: CASSPGTGDVDEQFF. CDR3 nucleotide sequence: TGTGCCAGCAGCCCCGGGACAGGCGACGTTGATGAGCAGTTCTTC. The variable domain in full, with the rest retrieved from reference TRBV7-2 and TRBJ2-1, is GAGVSQSPSNKVTEKGKDVELRCDPISGHTALYWYRQSLGQGLEFLIYFQGNSAPDKSGLPSDRFSAERTGGSVSTLTIQRTQQEDSAVYLCASSPGTGDVDEQFFGPGTRLTVL.

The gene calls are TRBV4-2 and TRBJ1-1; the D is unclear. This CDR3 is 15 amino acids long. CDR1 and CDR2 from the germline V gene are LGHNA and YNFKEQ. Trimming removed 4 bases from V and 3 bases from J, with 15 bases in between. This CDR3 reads CASSPSPTMYTEAFF. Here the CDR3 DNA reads TGTGCCAGCAGCCCCTCTCCGACTATGTACACTGAAGCTTTCTTT.

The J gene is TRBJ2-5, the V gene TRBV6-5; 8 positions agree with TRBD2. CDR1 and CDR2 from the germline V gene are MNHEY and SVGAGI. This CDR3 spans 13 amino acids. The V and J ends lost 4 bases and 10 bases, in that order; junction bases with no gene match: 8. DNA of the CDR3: TGTGCCAGCAGTTTACAAGGCCTAGCGGGCCAGTACTTC. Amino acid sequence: CASSLQGLAGQYF.

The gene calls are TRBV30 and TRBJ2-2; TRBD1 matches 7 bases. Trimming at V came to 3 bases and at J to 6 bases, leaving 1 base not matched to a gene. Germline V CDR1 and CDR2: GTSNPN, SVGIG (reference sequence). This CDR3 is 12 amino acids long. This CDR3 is CAWRGQAGELFF. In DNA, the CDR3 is TGTGCCTGGAGAGGACAGGCCGGGGAGCTGTTTTTT.

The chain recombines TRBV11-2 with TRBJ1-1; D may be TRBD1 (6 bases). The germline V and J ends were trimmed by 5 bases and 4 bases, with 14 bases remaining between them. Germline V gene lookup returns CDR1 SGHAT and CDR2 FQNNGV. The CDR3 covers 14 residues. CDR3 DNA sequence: TGTGCCAGCAGCCCACAACAGGGTTCCACTGAAGCTTTCTTT. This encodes CASSPQQGSTEAFF.